This entry features one T cell receptor (beta chain) sequence. Its matching antigen is unknown. This sample is drawn from a study of shared clonotypes between healthy human individuals. Findings and caveats of the study: Lower generation probabilities were found for non-shared clonotypes than for those shared by all four donors.

Germline values: CDR1 SGHDN, CDR2 FVKESK. Between the trimmed V and J ends, which lost 1 base and 8 bases, there was a span of 8 bases. This CDR3 contains 13 residues. Naive CD8 cells, CD45RO-negative and positively selected for CCR7, excluded terminally differentiated effector memory CD45RA+ cells. The assay was immunoSEQ multiplex PCR, and TCRdb's table has in-frame clones only and misses some. The sample holds about 2.1 million clones, about 92% seen once. Sequenced sample: naive CD8+ T cells from PBMCs. The receptor was isolated from a man younger than 30 in good health. Some clones in this sample may be carry-over from other donors' samples. The rearrangement joins TRBV14 to TRBJ2-2; D is unresolved. As DNA, the CDR3 is TGTGCCAGCAGCCAAGGAAGAGGAGGGGAGCTGTTTTTT. Encoded protein: CASSQGRGGELFF.